This T cell receptor (beta chain) was identified during a study of blood T cells in healthy people across ages. Whole-study findings and limits: Roughly linear age-related decline in beta diversity appeared, significant by age around 38. Among long-lived donors, naive CD4+ cells were more numerous and diversity higher than in aged donors.

This clonotype was detected only a few times. Its antigen remains unidentified. Then a second PCR, running roughly 7 to 11 cycles, was carried out with a sample-barcoded 5' primer and a J-beta primer mix. Each cDNA was tagged by a template-switch adaptor containing 12 random nucleotides. TCRdb called the 5' RACE reads again in MiXCR, with one record for every CDR3 protein. There are around 1.1 million distinct CDR3 sequences in the sample; around two fifths occur only once, and about an eighth lies in the top ten. The V gene lost 8 bases and the J gene lost 4 bases, with 9 bases spanning the gap. The CDR3 length is 11 residues.

V and J are TRBV12-3 or TRBV12-4 and TRBJ2-7, with D possibly TRBD1 on 6 matching bases. The source of this sequence is a man between 18 and 29 years old in good health. The material sequenced was blood. The chain's CDR3 is CASGDRYEQYF. Written as DNA, the CDR3 is TGTGCCAGCGGCGACAGGTACGAGCAGTACTTC.